This entry features one T cell receptor (beta chain) sequence. What it recognizes is unknown. The CDR3 is 13 residues long. The V gene's germline CDR1 is LNHDA and CDR2 SQIVND (reference sequence). V was pared by 5 bases and J by 6 bases, with 6 bases of the junction left unmatched. This entry comes from a study of beta chain features in type 1 diabetes. Findings of the study overall: Shorter TCRB CDR3s, moderately but significantly so, marked every one of the four CD4+ subsets in Type 1 diabetes patients. Cells that show high TCR expression could be over-represented by cDNA sequencing. Individuals with type 1 diabetes displayed fewer insertions and more deletions at VDJ junctions.

Averaging roughly 120 mL, one heparinised blood draw was given by each donor. Cell sorting via CD45RO/CCR7/CD25/CD127/CD95/CD27 was performed to obtain CD4+ naive, central memory, regulatory and stem cell-like memory cells. The authors reverse transcribed all of the isolated RNA, so sequencing captured expressed TCRB transcripts. Method: immunoSEQ multiplex PCR; TCRdb's copy keeps in-frame clones and lacks some. Of 300,000 to 350,000 clones listed, approximately 12% were seen once; the top ten hold 0.015%. The sequencing sample was made of naive CD4+ T cells from blood. The chain is built from TRBV19 and TRBJ2-7, with 8 bases identical to TRBD1. The TCR comes from a woman under 30 with type 1 diabetes. The CDR3, as DNA: TGTGCCAGTAGTGCCAGGACAGGGTCCGAGCAGTACGTC. This sequence encodes CASSARTGSEQYV.